This T cell receptor (beta chain) comes out of a study of blood T cell repertoires in COVID-19. Clones were read by immunoSEQ multiplex PCR, and TCRdb kept only the in-frame ones, dropping some. The table lists 280,000 or so clones, roughly 88% of them singletons. Per the germline V gene, CDR1 is MNHEY and CDR2 is SVGAGI. Trimming cost V 4 bases and J 4 bases; bases outside gene matches: 6. The CDR3 is 16 amino acids. Sequencing was carried out using peripheral blood. J is TRBJ2-6 and V is TRBV6-5, with 8 bases matching TRBD1. This receptor was obtained from a man younger than 35 with active or convalescent COVID-19. This chain's CDR3 is CASSFSRGQGANVLTF. The CDR3 DNA follows: TGTGCCAGCAGTTTCTCCAGGGGGCAGGGGGCCAACGTCCTGACTTTC.